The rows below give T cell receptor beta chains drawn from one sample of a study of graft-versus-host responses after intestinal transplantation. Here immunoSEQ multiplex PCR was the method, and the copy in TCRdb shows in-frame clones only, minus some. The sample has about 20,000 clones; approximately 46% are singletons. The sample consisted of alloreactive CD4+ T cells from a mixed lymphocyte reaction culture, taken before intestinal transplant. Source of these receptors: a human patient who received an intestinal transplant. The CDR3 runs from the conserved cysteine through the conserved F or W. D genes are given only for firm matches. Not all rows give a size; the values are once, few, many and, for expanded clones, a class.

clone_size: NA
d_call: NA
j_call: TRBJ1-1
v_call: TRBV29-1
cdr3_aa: CSVVGVGGAEAFF
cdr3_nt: TGCAGCGTTGTAGGCGTGGGCGGGGCTGAAGCTTTCTTT

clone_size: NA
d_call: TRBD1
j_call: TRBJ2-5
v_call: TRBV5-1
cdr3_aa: CASSYGGTGGYETQYF
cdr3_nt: TGCGCCAGCAGCTATGGGGGGACAGGGGGGTATGAGACCCAGTACTTC

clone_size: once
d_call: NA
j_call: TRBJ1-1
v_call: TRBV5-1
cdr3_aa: CASSLAVGVGNTEAFF
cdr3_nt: TGCGCCAGCAGCTTGGCCGTAGGGGTGGGGAACACTGAAGCTTTCTTT

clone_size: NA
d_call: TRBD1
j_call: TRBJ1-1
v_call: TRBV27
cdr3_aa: CASSDRQGLRTEAFF
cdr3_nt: TGTGCCAGCAGTGACCGACAGGGTTTGAGGACTGAAGCTTTCTTT

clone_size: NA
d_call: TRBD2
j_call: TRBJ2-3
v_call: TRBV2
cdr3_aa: CASLPGLATDTQYF
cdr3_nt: TGTGCCAGCCTCCCGGGACTAGCCACAGATACGCAGTATTTT

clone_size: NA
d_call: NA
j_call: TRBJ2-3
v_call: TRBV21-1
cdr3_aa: CASSTGGGHATDTQYF
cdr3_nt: TGTGCCAGCAGCACAGGGGGAGGACATGCCACAGATACGCAGTATTTT

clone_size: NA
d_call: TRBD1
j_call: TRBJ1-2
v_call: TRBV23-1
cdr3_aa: CASSSPQGDYGYTF
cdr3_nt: TGCGCCAGCAGTTCGCCACAGGGGGACTATGGCTACACCTTC

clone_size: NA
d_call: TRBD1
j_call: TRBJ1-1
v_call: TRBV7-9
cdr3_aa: CASSRTGNTEAFF
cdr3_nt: TGTGCCAGCAGCAGGACAGGAAACACTGAAGCTTTCTTT

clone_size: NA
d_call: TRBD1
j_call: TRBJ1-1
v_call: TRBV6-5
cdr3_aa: CASSRHRGPEAFF
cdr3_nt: TGTGCCAGCAGCCGACACAGGGGACCTGAAGCTTTCTTT

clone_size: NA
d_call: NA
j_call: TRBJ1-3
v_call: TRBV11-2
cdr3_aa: CASSLIGAGNTIYF
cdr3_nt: TGTGCCAGCAGCTTAATAGGGGCTGGAAACACCATATATTTT

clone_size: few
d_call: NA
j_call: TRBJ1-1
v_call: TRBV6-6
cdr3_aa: CASGGLNTEAFF
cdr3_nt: TGTGCCAGCGGGGGCCTGAACACTGAAGCTTTCTTT

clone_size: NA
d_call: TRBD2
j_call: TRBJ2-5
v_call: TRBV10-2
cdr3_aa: CASKAWVLAGGLETQYF
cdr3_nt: TGCGCCAGCAAAGCATGGGTACTAGCGGGGGGCTTGGAGACCCAGTACTTC

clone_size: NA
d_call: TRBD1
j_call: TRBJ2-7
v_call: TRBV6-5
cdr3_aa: CASIGDSPPYEQYF
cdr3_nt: TGTGCCAGCATTGGGGACAGCCCGCCCTACGAGCAGTACTTC

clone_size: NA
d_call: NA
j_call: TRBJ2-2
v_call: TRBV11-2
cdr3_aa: CASSEVSLGGVDTGELFF
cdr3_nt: TGTGCCAGCAGTGAGGTGTCATTAGGAGGCGTCGACACCGGGGAGCTGTTTTTT

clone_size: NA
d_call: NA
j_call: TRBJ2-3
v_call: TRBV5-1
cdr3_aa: CASRRAVGEDTQYF
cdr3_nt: TGCGCCAGCCGGCGGGCGGTTGGTGAAGATACGCAGTATTTT

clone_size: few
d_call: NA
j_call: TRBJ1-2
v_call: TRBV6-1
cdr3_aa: CASSEVPREGYTF
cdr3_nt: TGTGCCAGCAGTGAAGTTCCCCGCGAGGGCTACACCTTC

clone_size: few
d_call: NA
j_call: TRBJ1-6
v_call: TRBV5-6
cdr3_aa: CASSLVQGVNSPLHF
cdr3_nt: TGTGCCAGCAGCTTGGTTCAAGGGGTGAATTCACCCCTCCACTTT

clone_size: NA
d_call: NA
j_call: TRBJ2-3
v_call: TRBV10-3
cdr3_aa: CATQRQASITDTQYF
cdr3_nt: TGTGCCACCCAACGACAGGCCTCCATCACAGATACGCAGTATTTT

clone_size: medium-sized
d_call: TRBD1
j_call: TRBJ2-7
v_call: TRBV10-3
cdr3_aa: CAISQGQGYEQYF
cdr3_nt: TGTGCCATCAGCCAAGGACAGGGCTACGAGCAGTACTTC

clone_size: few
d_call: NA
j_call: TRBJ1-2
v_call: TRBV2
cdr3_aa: CASSEARGGVYGYTF
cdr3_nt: TGTGCCAGCAGTGAAGCGCGTGGAGGAGTCTATGGCTACACCTTC

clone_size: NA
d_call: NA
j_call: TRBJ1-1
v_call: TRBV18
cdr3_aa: CASSPGQGTEAFF
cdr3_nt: TGTGCCAGCTCACCTGGTCAGGGGACTGAAGCTTTCTTT

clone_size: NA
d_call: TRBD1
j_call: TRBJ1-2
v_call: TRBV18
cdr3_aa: CASSPLRGQDGYTF
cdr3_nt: TGTGCCAGCTCACCACTTAGGGGGCAGGATGGCTACACCTTC

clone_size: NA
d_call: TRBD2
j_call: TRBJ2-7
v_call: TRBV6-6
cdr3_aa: CAGGERGYEQYF
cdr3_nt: TGTGCCGGGGGGGAAAGGGGCTACGAGCAGTACTTC

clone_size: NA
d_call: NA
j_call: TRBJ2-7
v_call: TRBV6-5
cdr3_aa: CASSERGNEQYF
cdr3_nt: TGTGCCAGCAGTGAAAGGGGGAACGAGCAGTACTTC

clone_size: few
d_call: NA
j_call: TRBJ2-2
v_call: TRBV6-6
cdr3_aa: CASSYSPTTGELFF
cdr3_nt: TGTGCCAGCAGTTACTCCCCTACTACCGGGGAGCTGTTTTTT

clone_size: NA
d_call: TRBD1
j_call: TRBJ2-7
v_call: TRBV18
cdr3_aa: CASSPQTGQNYEQYF
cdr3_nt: TGTGCCAGCTCACCTCAAACGGGACAGAACTACGAGCAGTACTTC

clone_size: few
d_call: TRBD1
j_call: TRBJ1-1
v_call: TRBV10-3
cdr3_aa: CAISGTGGLNTEAFF
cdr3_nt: TGTGCCATCAGTGGGACAGGGGGCTTGAACACTGAAGCTTTCTTT

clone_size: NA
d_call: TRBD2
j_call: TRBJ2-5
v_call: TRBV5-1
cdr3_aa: CASSLFPSGGGETQYF
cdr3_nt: TGCGCCAGCAGCTTGTTCCCCAGCGGGGGCGGCGAGACCCAGTACTTC

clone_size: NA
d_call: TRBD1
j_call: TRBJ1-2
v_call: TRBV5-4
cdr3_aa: CASSSGTGGSGYTF
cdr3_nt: TGTGCCAGCAGCTCTGGGACAGGGGGGTCTGGCTACACCTTC

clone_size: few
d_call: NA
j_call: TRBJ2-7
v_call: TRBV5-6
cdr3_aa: CASSLSQLTHEQYF
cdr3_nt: TGTGCCAGCAGCTTGTCCCAACTTACCCACGAGCAGTACTTC

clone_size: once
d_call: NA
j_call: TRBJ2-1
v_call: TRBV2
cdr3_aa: CASRNPRARANYNEQFF
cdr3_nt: TGTGCCAGCAGGAACCCCCGGGCGCGGGCAAATTACAATGAGCAGTTCTTC

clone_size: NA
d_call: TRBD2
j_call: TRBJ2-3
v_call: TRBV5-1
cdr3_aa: CASSVGGSTDTQYF
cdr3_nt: TGCGCCAGCAGCGTCGGGGGGTCCACAGATACGCAGTATTTT

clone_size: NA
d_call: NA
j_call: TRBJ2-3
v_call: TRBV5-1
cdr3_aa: CASSLTSTDTQYF
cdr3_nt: TGCGCCAGCAGCCTGACTAGCACAGATACGCAGTATTTT

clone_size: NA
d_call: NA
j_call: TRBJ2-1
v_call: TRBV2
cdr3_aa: CASSEAGGARYNEQFF
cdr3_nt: TGTGCCAGCAGTGAAGCAGGGGGGGCTCGGTACAATGAGCAGTTCTTC

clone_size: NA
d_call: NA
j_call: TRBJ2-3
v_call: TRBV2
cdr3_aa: CASSGQGLMTDTQYF
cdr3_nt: TGTGCCAGCAGTGGGCAGGGACTGATGACAGATACGCAGTATTTT

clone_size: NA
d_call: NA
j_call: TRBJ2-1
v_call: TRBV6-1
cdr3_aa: CASSSQGWNEQFF
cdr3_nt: TGTGCCAGCAGTTCACAGGGATGGAATGAGCAGTTCTTC

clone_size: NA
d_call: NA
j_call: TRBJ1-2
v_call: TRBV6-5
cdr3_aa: CASSYSAGPNYGYTF
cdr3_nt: TGTGCCAGCAGTTACTCCGCAGGCCCTAACTATGGCTACACCTTC

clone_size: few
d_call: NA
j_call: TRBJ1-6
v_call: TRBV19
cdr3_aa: CASSMVWGRVENSPLHF
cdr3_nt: TGTGCCAGTAGTATGGTCTGGGGCAGGGTTGAAAATTCACCCCTCCACTTT

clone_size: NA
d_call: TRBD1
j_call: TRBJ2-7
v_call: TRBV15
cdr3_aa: CATSRDPGDRSEQYF
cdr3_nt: TGTGCCACCAGCAGAGATCCCGGGGACAGGAGCGAGCAGTACTTC

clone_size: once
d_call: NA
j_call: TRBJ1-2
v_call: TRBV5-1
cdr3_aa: CASSLDGGGYGYTF
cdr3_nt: TGCGCCAGCAGCTTGGATGGGGGCGGCTATGGCTACACCTTC

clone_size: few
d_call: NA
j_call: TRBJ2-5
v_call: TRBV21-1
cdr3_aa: CATHRGAQETQYF
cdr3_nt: TGTGCCACCCATCGGGGGGCCCAAGAGACCCAGTACTTC

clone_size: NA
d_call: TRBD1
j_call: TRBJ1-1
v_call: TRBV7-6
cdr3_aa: CASSDYPLTGAGTEAFF
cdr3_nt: TGTGCCAGCAGCGACTACCCTCTTACAGGGGCAGGTACTGAAGCTTTCTTT

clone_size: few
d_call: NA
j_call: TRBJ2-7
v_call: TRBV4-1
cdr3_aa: CASSQDRFRVYEQYF
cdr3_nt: TGCGCCAGCAGCCAAGATCGGTTCAGGGTCTACGAGCAGTACTTC

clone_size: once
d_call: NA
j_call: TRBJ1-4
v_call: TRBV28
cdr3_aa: CASSFGGLNEKLFF
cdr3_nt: TGTGCCAGCAGTTTTGGAGGGTTGAACGAAAAACTGTTTTTT

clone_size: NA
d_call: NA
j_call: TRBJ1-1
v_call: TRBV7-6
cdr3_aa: CASSPRQGEAFF
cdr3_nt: TGTGCCAGCAGCCCCCGGCAGGGTGAAGCTTTCTTT

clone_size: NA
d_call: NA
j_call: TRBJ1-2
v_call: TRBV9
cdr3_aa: CASSVDPGSLFGGYTF
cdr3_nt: TGTGCCAGCAGCGTAGACCCGGGTTCCCTATTCGGTGGCTACACCTTC

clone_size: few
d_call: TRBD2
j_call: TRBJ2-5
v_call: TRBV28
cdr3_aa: CASTLAGDHQETQYF
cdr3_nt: TGTGCCAGCACCCTAGCGGGGGATCACCAAGAGACCCAGTACTTC

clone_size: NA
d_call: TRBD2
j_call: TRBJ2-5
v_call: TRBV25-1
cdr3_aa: CASSAVAGENQETQYF
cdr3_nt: TGTGCCAGCAGTGCCGTAGCGGGGGAGAACCAAGAGACCCAGTACTTC

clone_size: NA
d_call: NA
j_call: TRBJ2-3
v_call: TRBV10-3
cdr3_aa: CAISPLGGDTQYF
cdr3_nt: TGTGCCATCAGTCCTCTCGGGGGAGATACGCAGTATTTT

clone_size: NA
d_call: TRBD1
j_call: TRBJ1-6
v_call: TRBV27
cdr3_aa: CASSSGTARNSPLHF
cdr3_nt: TGTGCCAGCAGTTCCGGGACAGCGCGAAATTCACCCCTCCACTTT

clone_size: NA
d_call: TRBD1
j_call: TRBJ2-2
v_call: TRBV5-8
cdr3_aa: CASSLGQGASTGELFF
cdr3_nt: TGTGCCAGCAGCTTGGGACAGGGGGCGTCCACCGGGGAGCTGTTTTTT

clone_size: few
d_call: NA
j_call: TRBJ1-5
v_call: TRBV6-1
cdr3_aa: CASSLYQPQHF
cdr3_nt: TGTGCCAGCAGCCTCTATCAGCCCCAGCATTTT

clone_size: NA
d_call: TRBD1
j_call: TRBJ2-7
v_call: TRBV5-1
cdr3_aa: CASSLVGGPSYEQYF
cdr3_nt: TGCGCCAGCAGCTTGGTAGGGGGCCCCTCCTACGAGCAGTACTTC

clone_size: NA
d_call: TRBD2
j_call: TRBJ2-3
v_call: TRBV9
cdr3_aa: CASSPVGTSIHTQYF
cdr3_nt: TGTGCCAGCAGCCCAGTGGGGACTAGCATCCATACGCAGTATTTT

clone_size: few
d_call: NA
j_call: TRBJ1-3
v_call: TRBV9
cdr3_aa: CASTRTPGGNTIYF
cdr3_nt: TGTGCCAGCACCCGGACACCCGGAGGAAACACCATATATTTT

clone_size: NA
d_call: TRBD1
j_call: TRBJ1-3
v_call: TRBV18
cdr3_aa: CASSPDRGAGNTIYF
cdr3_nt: TGTGCCAGCTCACCCGACAGGGGCGCTGGAAACACCATATATTTT

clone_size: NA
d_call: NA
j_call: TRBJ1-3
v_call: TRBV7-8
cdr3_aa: CASSKGHGNTIYF
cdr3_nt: TGTGCCAGCAGCAAGGGGCATGGAAACACCATATATTTT

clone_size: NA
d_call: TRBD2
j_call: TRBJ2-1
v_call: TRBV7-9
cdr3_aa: CASSILAWNEQFF
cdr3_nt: TGTGCCAGCAGCATACTAGCGTGGAATGAGCAGTTCTTC

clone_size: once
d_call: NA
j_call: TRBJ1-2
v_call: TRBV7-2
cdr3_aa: CASSQHQTNYGYTF
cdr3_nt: TGTGCCAGCAGCCAACATCAGACAAACTATGGCTACACCTTC